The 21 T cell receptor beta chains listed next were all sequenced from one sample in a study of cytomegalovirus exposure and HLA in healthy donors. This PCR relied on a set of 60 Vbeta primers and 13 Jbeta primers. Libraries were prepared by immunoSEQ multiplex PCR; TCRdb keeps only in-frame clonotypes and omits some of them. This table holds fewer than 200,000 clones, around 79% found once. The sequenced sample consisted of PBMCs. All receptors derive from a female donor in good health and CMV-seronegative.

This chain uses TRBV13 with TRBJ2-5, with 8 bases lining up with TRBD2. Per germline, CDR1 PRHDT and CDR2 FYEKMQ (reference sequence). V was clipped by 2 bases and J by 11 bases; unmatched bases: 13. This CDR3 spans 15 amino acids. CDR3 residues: CASSLSASGRLEQYF. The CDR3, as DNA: TGTGCCAGCAGCTTAAGTGCTAGCGGGCGTCTTGAGCAGTACTTC.

CDR3 nucleotides: TGTGCCAGCAGACGGACAGGGGGCGGGCCCGGGGAGCTGTTTTTT. Translation: CASRRTGGGPGELFF. This chain connects TRBV6-5 to TRBJ2-2; 11 nucleotides match TRBD1. The CDR3 is made up of 15 amino acids. Looked up from germline, CDR1 is MNHEY and CDR2 is SVGAGI. With 6 bases clipped from V and 6 bases from J, the junction kept 6 bases outside the gene matches.

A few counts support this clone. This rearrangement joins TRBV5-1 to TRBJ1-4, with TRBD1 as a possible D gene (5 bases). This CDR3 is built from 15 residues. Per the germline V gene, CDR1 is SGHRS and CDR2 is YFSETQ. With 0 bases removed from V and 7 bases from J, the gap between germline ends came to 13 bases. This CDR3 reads CASSLGGPGGEKLFF. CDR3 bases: TGCGCCAGCAGCTTGGGGGGCCCGGGAGGTGAAAAACTGTTTTTT.

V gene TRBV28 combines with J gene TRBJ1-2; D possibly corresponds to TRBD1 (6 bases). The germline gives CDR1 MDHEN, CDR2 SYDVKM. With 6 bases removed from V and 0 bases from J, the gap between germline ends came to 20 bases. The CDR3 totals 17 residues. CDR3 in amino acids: CASRTALGQRSNYGYTF. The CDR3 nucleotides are TGTGCCAGCAGAACGGCTCTCGGACAGAGATCTAACTATGGCTACACCTTC.

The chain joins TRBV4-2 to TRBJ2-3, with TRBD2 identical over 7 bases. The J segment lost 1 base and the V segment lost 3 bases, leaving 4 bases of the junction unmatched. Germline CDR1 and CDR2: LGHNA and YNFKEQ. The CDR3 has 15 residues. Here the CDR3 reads CASSQGGTGTDTQYF. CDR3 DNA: TGTGCCAGCAGCCAGGGGGGGACGGGCACAGATACGCAGTATTTT.

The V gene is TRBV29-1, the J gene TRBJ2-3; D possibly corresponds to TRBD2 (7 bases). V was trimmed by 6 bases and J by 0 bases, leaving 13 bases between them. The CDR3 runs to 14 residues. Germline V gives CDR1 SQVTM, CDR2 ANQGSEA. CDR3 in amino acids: CSVSGGASTDTQYF. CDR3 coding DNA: TGCAGCGTATCGGGGGGCGCTAGCACAGATACGCAGTATTTT.

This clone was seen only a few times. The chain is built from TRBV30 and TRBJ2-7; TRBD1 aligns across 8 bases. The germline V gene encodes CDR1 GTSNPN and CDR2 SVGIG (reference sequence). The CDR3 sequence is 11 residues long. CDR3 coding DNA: TGTGCTGTTGACAGGGGCGACGAGCAGTACTTC. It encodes CAVDRGDEQYF.

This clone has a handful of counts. This chain's CDR3 is CAWSVRTTDDSNQPQHF. The CDR3, as DNA: TGTGCCTGGAGTGTACGGACAACGGACGATAGCAATCAGCCCCAGCATTTT. This chain joins TRBV30 and TRBJ1-5; D possibly corresponds to TRBD1 (5 bases). From germline, CDR1 is GTSNPN and CDR2 SVGIG (reference sequence). V lost 0 bases to trimming and J lost 0 bases, with 15 bases between them. This CDR3 has 17 residues.

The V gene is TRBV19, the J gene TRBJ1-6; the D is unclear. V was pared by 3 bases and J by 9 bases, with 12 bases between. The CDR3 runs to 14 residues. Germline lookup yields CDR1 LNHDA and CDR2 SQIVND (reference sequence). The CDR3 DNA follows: TGTGCCAGTAGTATCTCAGGAGGTGGTTCACCCCTCCACTTT. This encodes CASSISGGGSPLHF.

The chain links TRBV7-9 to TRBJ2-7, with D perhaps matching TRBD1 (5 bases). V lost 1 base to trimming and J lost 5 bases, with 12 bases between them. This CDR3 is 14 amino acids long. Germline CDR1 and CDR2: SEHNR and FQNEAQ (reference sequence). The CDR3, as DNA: TGTGCCAGCAGCTTAGGACAGACCCTAAACGAGCAGTACTTC. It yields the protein CASSLGQTLNEQYF.

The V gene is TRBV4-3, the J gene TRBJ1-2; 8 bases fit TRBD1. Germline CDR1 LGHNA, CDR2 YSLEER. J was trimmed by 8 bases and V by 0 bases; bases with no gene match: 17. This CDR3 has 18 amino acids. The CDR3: CASSQDLGLRTGLIGYTF. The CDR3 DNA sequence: TGCGCCAGCAGCCAAGATCTGGGGCTGCGGACAGGGCTTATCGGCTACACCTTC.

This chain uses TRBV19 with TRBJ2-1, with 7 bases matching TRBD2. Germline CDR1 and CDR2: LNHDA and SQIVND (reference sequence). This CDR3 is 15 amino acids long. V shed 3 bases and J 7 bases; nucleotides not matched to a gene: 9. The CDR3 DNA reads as TGTGCCAGTAGTATCCAGCGGGGAGCGGGGAATGAGCAGTTCTTC. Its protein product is CASSIQRGAGNEQFF.

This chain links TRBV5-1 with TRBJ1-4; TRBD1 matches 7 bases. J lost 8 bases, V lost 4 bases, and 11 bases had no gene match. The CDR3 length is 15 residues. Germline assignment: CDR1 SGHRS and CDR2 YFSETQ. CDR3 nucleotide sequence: TGCGCCAGCAGCGTAGAAGGGGGCGGCGGCGAAAAACTGTTTTTT. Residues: CASSVEGGGGEKLFF. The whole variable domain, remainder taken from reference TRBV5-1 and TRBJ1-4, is KAGVTQTPRYLIKTRGQQVTLSCSPISGHRSVSWYQQTPGQGLQFLFEYFSETQRNKGNFPGRFSGRQFSNSRSEMNVSTLELGDSALYLCASSVEGGGGEKLFFGSGTQLSVL.

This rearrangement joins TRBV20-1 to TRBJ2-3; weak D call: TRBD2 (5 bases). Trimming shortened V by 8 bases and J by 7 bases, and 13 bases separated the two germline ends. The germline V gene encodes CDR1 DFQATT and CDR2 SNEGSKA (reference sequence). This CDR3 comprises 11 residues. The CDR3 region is CSPEGSHTQYF. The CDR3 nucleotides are TGCAGTCCTGAGGGATCCCATACGCAGTATTTT.

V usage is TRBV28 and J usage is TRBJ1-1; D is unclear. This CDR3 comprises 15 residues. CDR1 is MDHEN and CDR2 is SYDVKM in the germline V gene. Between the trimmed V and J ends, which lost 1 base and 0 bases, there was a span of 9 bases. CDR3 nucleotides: TGTGCCAGCAGTTTATCCGGAGTTATGAACACTGAAGCTTTCTTT. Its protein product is CASSLSGVMNTEAFF.

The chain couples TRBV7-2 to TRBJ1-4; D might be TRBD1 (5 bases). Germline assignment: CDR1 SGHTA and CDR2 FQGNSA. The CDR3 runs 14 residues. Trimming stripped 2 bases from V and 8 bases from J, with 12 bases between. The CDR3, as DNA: TGTGCCAGCAGCTTAAGGGAAAAGGGGGAAAAACTGTTTTTT. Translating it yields CASSLREKGEKLFF.

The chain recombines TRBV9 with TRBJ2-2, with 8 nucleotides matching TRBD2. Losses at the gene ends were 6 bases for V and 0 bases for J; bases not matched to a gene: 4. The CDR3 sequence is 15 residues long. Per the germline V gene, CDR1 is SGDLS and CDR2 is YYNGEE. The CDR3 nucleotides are TGTGCCAGCACGGCGGGGGGAGCGAACACCGGGGAGCTGTTTTTT. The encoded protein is CASTAGGANTGELFF.

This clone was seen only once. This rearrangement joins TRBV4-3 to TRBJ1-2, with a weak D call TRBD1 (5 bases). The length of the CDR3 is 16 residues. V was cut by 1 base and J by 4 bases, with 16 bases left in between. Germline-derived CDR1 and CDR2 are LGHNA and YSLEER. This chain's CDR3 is CASSQVRAGGTYGYTF. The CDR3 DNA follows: TGCGCCAGCAGCCAAGTCCGGGCGGGAGGGACCTATGGCTACACCTTC.

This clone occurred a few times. The CDR3 loop reads CASSSNTEAFF. In DNA, the CDR3 is TGTGCCAGCAGTTCTAACACTGAAGCTTTCTTT. The V and J genes are TRBV25-1 and TRBJ1-1; no clear D gene. The ends were cut back, 5 bases at V and 2 bases at J, with 3 bases in the middle. Germline V gene lookup returns CDR1 MGHDK and CDR2 SYGVNS. This CDR3 is built from 11 residues.

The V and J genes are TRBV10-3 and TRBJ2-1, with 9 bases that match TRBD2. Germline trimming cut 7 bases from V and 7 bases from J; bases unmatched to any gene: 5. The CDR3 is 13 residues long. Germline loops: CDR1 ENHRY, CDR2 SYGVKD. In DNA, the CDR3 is TGTGCCATCATGGCTAGCGGGAATAATGAGCAGTTCTTC. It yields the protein CAIMASGNNEQFF.

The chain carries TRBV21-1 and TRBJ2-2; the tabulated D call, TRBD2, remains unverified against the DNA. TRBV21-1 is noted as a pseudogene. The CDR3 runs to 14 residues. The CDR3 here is CASGRDPNTGELFF. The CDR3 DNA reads TGTGCCAGCGGGCGGGACCCGAACACCGGGGAGCTGTTTTTT.